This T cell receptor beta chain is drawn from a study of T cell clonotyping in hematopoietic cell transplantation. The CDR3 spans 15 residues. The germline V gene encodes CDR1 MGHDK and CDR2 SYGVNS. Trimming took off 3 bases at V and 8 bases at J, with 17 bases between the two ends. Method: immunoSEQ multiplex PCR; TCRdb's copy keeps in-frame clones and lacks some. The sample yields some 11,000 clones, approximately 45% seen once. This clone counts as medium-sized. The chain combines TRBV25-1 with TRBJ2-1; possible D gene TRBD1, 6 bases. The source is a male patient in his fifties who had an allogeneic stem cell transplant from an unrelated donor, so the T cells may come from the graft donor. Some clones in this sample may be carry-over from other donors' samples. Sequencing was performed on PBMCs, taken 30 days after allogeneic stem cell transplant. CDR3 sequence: CASSEPLSRGYEQFF. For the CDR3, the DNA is TGTGCCAGCAGTGAGCCTCTTTCCAGGGGTTATGAGCAGTTCTTC.